The T cell receptor beta chain under discussion was sequenced for a study of cytomegalovirus exposure and HLA in healthy donors. Germline lookup yields CDR1 GTSNPN and CDR2 SVGIG (reference sequence). The CDR3 has 13 amino acids. The V end lost 3 bases, the J end lost 5 bases, and 13 bases lay between the germline ends. Both 60 Vbeta primers and 13 Jbeta primers went into the PCR. Libraries were prepared by immunoSEQ multiplex PCR; TCRdb keeps only in-frame clonotypes and omits some of them. Here the sample spans around 150,000 clones, about 88% being singletons. The source material was PBMCs. The chain is built from TRBV30 and TRBJ2-5; D possibly corresponds to TRBD2 (5 bases). This clonotype originated in a man younger than 35 in good health and CMV-seropositive. The CDR3 reads CAWRRAGTETQYF. CDR3 DNA: TGTGCCTGGAGAAGGGCGGGTACGGAGACCCAGTACTTC.